This TCR beta chain is drawn from a study of shared clonotypes between healthy human individuals. Caucasian adults living in Nashville, Tennessee, provided all samples. Deep-level running was used for the assay. In the original processing: Sequence data from immunoSEQ were junction-only and lacked quality scores; consequently, filtering differed. Clones were sequenced by immunoSEQ multiplex PCR, and TCRdb holds only the in-frame ones, with some missing. D and trimming come from the DNA, and the V and J calls and clone size come from that table. The table includes around 2,000,000 clones, over 85% detected once. Trimming shortened V by 5 bases and J by 5 bases, and 15 bases separated the two germline ends. Germline V CDR1 and CDR2: SGHAT, FQNNGV. This CDR3 contains 14 residues.

The specimen sequenced was naive CD4+ T cells sorted from blood. Subset of the sample: CD45RA+ positively selected. The clonotype originates from a man younger than 35 in good health. The V gene is TRBV11-2, the J gene TRBJ1-1, with D perhaps TRBD1 (5 bases). This CDR3 reads CASSPWDSPTEAFF. DNA for the CDR3: TGTGCCAGCAGCCCGTGGGACTCACCGACTGAAGCTTTCTTT.